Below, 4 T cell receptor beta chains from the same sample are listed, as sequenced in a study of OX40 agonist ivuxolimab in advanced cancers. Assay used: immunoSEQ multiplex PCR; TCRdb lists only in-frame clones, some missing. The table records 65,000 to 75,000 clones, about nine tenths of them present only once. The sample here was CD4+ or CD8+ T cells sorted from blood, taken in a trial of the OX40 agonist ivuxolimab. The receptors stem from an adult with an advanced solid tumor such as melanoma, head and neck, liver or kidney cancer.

The CDR3 loop is CASSLAVGNYGYTF. CDR3 in DNA: TGTGCCAGCAGCTTAGCAGTGGGCAACTATGGCTACACCTTC. The chain joins TRBV7-2 to TRBJ1-2; D is unclear. Germline CDR1 reads SGHTA; CDR2 reads FQGNSA. The CDR3 contains 14 residues. V lost 0 bases to trimming and J lost 2 bases, with 7 bases between them.

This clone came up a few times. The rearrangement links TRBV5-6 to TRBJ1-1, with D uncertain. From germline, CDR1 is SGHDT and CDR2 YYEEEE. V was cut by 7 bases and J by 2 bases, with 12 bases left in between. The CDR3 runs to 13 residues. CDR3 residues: CASRPRANTEAFF. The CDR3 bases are TGTGCCAGCCGGCCGCGGGCTAACACTGAAGCTTTCTTT.

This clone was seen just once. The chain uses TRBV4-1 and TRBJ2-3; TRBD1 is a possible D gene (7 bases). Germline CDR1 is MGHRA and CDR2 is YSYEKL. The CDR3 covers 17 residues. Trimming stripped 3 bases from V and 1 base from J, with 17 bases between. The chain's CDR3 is CASSHTGVQRGTDTQYF. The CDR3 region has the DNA TGCGCCAGCAGCCACACAGGGGTGCAGCGGGGCACAGATACGCAGTATTTT.

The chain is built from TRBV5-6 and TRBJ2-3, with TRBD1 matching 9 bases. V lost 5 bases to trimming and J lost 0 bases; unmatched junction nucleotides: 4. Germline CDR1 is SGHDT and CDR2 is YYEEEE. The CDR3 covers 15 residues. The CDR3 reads CASRNRGLSTDTQYF. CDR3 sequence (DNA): TGTGCCAGCAGAAACAGGGGGCTGAGCACAGATACGCAGTATTTT.